Presented here are 11 T cell receptor beta chains from one specimen sequenced in a study of technical replicates of blood from several donors (TCRdb year 2017). The library was built by means of the immunoSEQ multiplex PCR assay. The immuneACCESS repertoire file appears here via TCRdb, limited to in-frame rearrangements. These files lack a portion of the clones; in checked studies, under half of the deficit traces to unresolved V genes, and the cause of the others is not known. This sample gives roughly 72,000 clones in total; about 92% of them show up just once. The ten largest make up about 0.37% of the sample. Specimen: T cells isolated from PBMCs. Source of these receptors: a human donor in good health.

The chain joins TRBV27 to TRBJ2-7; D might be TRBD1 (6 bases). The CDR3 runs to 12 residues. Germline-derived CDR1 and CDR2 are MNHEY and SMNVEV (reference sequence). Trimming took 8 bases from V and 0 from J, leaving 8 bases between them. The CDR3 sequence is CASWTVSYEQYF. CDR3 coding DNA: TGTGCCAGCTGGACAGTCTCCTACGAGCAGTACTTC.

The chain combines TRBV19 with TRBJ2-5; 10 positions agree with TRBD1. The germline CDR1 and CDR2 sequences are LNHDA and SQIVND (reference sequence). The CDR3 loop spans 15 amino acids. V shed 6 bases and J 0 bases; nucleotides not matched to a gene: 4. The DNA of the CDR3 is TGTGCCAGTAGGGACAGGGGGGGGTACCAAGAGACCCAGTACTTC. Protein: CASRDRGGYQETQYF.

This sequence joins TRBV19 and TRBJ2-5; D gene unclear. With 0 bases removed from V and 3 bases from J, the gap between germline ends came to 5 bases. Germline-derived CDR1 and CDR2 are LNHDA and SQIVND (reference sequence). This CDR3 has 13 amino acids. The DNA for the CDR3 is TGTGCCAGTAGTATAGATGCGGAAGAGACCCAGTACTTC. The encoded protein is CASSIDAEETQYF.

The gene calls are TRBV2 and TRBJ2-7, with TRBD1 identical over 9 bases. The CDR3 has 12 amino acids. CDR1 is SNHLY, CDR2 FYNNEI, per germline. The junction had 5 bases not matched to a gene; V was cut back by 11 bases and J by 3 bases. This chain's CDR3 is CAGTGIFYEQYF. In DNA, the CDR3 is TGTGCCGGGACAGGGATTTTCTACGAGCAGTACTTC.

The chain joins TRBV7-2 to TRBJ2-5; 11 bases map to TRBD2. This CDR3 is 15 amino acids long. Germline V CDR1 and CDR2: SGHTA, FQGNSA. The ends lost 5 bases at V and 5 bases at J; junction bases unmatched: 7. The CDR3 spells CASSELAGEVETQYF. The CDR3, as DNA: TGTGCCAGCAGCGAACTAGCGGGAGAAGTGGAGACCCAGTACTTC.

The genes are TRBV29-1 and TRBJ2-7; 7 bases match TRBD2. From germline, CDR1 is SQVTM and CDR2 ANQGSEA. CDR3 size: 14 residues. The junction had 7 bases not matched to a gene; V was cut back by 2 bases and J by 3 bases. The CDR3 DNA follows: TGCAGCGTTGAACTAGGGGAGGGTTACTACGAGCAGTACTTC. Protein product: CSVELGEGYYEQYF.

This rearrangement joins TRBV18 to TRBJ1-1; 8 bases map to TRBD1. Per germline, CDR1 KGHSH and CDR2 LQKENI. The CDR3 has 16 amino acids. V shed 4 bases, J shed 1 base, and the junction held 8 bases outside the gene matches. The CDR3 bases are TGTGCCAGCTCACAACGACAGGGGCGTGGGAACACTGAAGCTTTCTTT. Its translation is CASSQRQGRGNTEAFF.

J is TRBJ1-3 and V is TRBV2; TRBD1 agrees at 9 bases. Germline V gene data show CDR1 as SNHLY and CDR2 as FYNNEI. The junction had 4 bases not matched to a gene; V was cut back by 0 bases and J by 7 bases. This CDR3 region has 15 residues. The CDR3 sequence is CASSEALGTGNTIYF. The CDR3 DNA follows: TGTGCCAGCAGTGAAGCGCTTGGGACAGGGAACACCATATATTTT.

This chain links TRBV27 with TRBJ1-2; 10 nucleotides agree with TRBD1. Germline V gene lookup returns CDR1 MNHEY and CDR2 SMNVEV (reference sequence). The CDR3 consists of 15 residues. V dropped 0 bases and J dropped 7; count of bases not matched to a gene: 5. The CDR3 coding sequence is TGTGCCAGCAGTTTATCAGGACAGGGGGTGGCTGGCTACACCTTC. Translated, it gives CASSLSGQGVAGYTF.

This rearrangement joins TRBV20-1 to TRBJ1-2; maybe TRBD1 (6 bases). Trimming took off 6 bases at V and 4 bases at J, with 9 bases between the two ends. This CDR3 spans 11 amino acids. Per germline, CDR1 DFQATT and CDR2 SNEGSKA (reference sequence). The CDR3 is CSATQGYGYTF. The CDR3 nucleotides read TGCAGTGCCACACAGGGCTATGGCTACACCTTC.

This clone was counted between two and nine times. The chain carries TRBV6-6 and TRBJ1-2; 8 bases match TRBD1. The germline gives CDR1 MNHNY, CDR2 SVGAGI (reference sequence). V was pared by 5 bases and J by 7 bases, with 3 bases of the junction left unmatched. The CDR3 length is 12 residues. The CDR3 region is CASSRTGFGYTF. The CDR3 DNA is TGTGCCAGCAGTCGGACAGGGTTTGGCTACACCTTC.